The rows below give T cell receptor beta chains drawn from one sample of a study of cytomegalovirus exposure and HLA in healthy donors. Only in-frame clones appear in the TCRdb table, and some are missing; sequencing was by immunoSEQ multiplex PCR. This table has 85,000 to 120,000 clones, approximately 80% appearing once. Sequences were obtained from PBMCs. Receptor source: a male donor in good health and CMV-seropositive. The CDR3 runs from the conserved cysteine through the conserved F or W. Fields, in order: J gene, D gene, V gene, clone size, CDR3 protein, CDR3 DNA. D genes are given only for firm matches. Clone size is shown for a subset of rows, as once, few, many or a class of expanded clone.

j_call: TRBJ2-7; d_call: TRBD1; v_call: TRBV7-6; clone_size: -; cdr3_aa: CASSSSPGQLLEQYF; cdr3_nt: TGTGCCAGCAGCTCCAGTCCGGGACAGCTCCTCGAGCAGTACTTC
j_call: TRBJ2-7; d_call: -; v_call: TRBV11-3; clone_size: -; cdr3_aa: CASSPGAGSYEQYF; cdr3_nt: TGTGCCAGCAGCCCCGGGGCGGGGTCCTACGAGCAGTACTTC
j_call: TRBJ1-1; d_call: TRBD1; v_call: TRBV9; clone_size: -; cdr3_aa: CASSGGQATPAEAFF; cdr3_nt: TGTGCCAGCAGCGGTGGACAGGCAACGCCCGCTGAAGCTTTCTTT
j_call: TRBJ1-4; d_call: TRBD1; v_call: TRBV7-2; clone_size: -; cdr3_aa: CASSAQAGQGEKLFF; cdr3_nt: TGTGCCAGCAGCGCACAAGCGGGACAGGGTGAAAAACTGTTTTTT
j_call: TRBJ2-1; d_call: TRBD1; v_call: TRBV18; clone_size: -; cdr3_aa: CASSPGQGAVNEQFF; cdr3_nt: TGTGCCAGCTCACCGGGACAGGGAGCCGTCAATGAGCAGTTCTTC
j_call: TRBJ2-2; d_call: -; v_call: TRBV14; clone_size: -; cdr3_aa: CASTSRGGNGELFF; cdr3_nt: TGTGCCAGCACCTCGAGGGGCGGGAACGGGGAGCTGTTTTTT
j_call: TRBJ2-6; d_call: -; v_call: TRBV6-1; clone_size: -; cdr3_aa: CASSEAISSGANGLTF; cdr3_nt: TGTGCCAGCAGTGAAGCCATTAGCTCTGGGGCCAACGGCCTGACTTTC
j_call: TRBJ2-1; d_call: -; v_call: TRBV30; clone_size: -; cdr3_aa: CAWSGVARNEQFF; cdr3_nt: TGTGCCTGGAGTGGGGTAGCACGCAATGAGCAGTTCTTC
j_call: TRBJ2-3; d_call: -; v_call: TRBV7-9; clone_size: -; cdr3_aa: CASSLLMVQDTQYF; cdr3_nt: TGTGCCAGCAGCTTACTCATGGTGCAGGATACGCAGTATTTT
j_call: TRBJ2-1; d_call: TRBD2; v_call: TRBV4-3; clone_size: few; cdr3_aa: CASSQGGSPGNEQFF; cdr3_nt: TGCGCCAGCAGCCAAGGCGGGAGTCCGGGCAATGAGCAGTTCTTC
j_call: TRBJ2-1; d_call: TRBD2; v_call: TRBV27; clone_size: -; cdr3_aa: CATTRAGTSGNNEQFF; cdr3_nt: TGTGCCACCACGAGAGCCGGGACTAGCGGGAACAATGAGCAGTTCTTC
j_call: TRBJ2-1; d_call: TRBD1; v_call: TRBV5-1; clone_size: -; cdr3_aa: CASSPGQGNSYNEQFF; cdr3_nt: TGCGCCAGCAGCCCGGGACAGGGGAACTCCTACAATGAGCAGTTCTTC
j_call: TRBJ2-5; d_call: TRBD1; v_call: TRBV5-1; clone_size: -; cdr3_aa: CASSIRDSPLQYF; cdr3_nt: TGCGCCAGCAGCATCCGGGACAGCCCGCTCCAGTACTTC